The clone carrying this T cell receptor (beta chain) was seen more than once but under ten times. Between the trimmed V and J ends, which lost 6 bases and 7 bases, there was a span of 15 bases. Looked up from germline, CDR1 is SQVTM and CDR2 is ANQGSEA. The CDR3 runs 13 residues. In the authors' workflow: Reference gene primer amplification gave estimated nucleated cell counts. Profiled with immunoSEQ multiplex PCR; TCRdb holds only in-frame clones, not every one. D and trimming were read from the DNA, whereas the V and J calls and clone size are those reported in that table. The sample carries around 170,000 clones, roughly 88% recorded once. This sample was taken from a study of blood T cell repertoires in COVID-19. Turning to the study itself: Spain, Italy and the United States supplied samples that represented acute and convalescent COVID-19.

The rearrangement joins TRBV29-1 to TRBJ2-2, with no clear D. The source of this sequence is a woman aged 60 to 75 with acute or convalescent COVID-19. Sequencing was done on a sample of peripheral blood. The CDR3 coding sequence is TGCAGCGTCCAGACACGTACCGGCGGGGAGCTGTTTTTT. Its translation: CSVQTRTGGELFF.